This T cell receptor (beta chain) stems from a study of monozygotic twins with inflammatory bowel disease (dated by TCRdb to between 2018 and 2020). Study-level background: The complete study included around 30 monozygotic twin pairs: 19 IBD-discordant Danish pairs and nine German pairs, of which four were IBD-concordant and five were IBD-discordant. Disease-associated traits were sought mainly through comparisons between IBD patients and their genetically identical healthy co-twins within discordant pairs. Each individual had, on average, about 151 000 unique TCRalpha sequences and 181 000 unique TCRbeta sequences available for analysis.

From each donor, an approximately 2.6 ml peripheral blood sample was collected into PAXgene tubes and kept at -80 degrees C. Without T cell sorting, total RNA was isolated from whole blood using the PAXgene blood miRNA kit on an automated QIAcube. Peripheral blood from monozygotic twin pairs concordant or discordant for inflammatory bowel disease was subjected to deep TCRalpha and TCRbeta repertoire profiling with unique molecular barcoding. Smoking habits were recorded for all twin pairs, and individuals were classified as current, former or never smokers. CDR1 and CDR2 are read off the germline V gene as MDHEN and SYDVKM. Including the terminal cysteine and phenylalanine, the CDR3 comprises 16 residues. DNA is not recorded here. Library method: 5' RACE. The input for every TCR library was around 3.5 ug of total RNA. For each sample, cDNA synthesis was carried out in eight separate reactions using SMARTScribe reverse transcriptase. Unique molecular identifiers containing a 6-nucleotide sample barcode were introduced through template switching during cDNA synthesis. TCRalpha and TCRbeta cDNA was amplified by two nested PCRs of about 15 and 9 cycles, with bead purification after each PCR. Before amplification, the cDNA was both treated with uracil DNA-glycosylase and purified with the QIAquick PCR purification kit. The second PCR was the step at which Illumina TruSeq-compatible adapters and sample-specific barcodes were added. TapeStation and Qubit were used to check library quality and concentration, and around 4.7 ng of each library was pooled. Sequencing of pooled libraries was carried out on an Illumina HiSeq2500 single-index Rapid Run using 2 x 100 bp reads and custom sequencing primers. As for how the authors treated the data: MiGEC version 1.2.6 was used for UMI-based consensus assembly to correct PCR and sequencing errors. V(D)J alignment, clonotype assembly and CDR3 extraction were performed with MiXCR version 2.1.1. To normalise gene usage, clonotype sharing and MAIT/NKT TCR abundance, the top 1000, 10 000 and 20 000 clonotypes in each sample were analysed. Diversity was computed as the inverse Simpson index with the vegan R package after downsampling to 27 000 UMIs. Paired Mann-Whitney U tests on discordant twin pairs were used, with Benjamini-Hochberg multiple-testing correction. TCRdb reprocessed the raw reads; every CDR3 protein sequence is a single record, and DNA is not supplied. In this record, the V and J calls reflect TCRdb's handling and not the investigators' own analysis. The sample table records about 150,000 distinct CDR3 sequences. The leading ten clones occupy more than 0.95% of the sample.

As to this clonotype: It lacks a known antigen.

Broader findings and caveats from the paper: TCRbeta repertoire diversity, by inverse Simpson index, was decreased in IBD patients compared with their healthy co-twins. Compared with healthy twins, IBD patients shared fewer clonotypes with other individuals, and the difference was most pronounced in patients with signs of disease activity. Background noise and inter-individual variability may have been introduced into the repertoires by the differing immunosuppressive treatments among patients. Different T cell subtypes could not be distinguished in the analysis. No difference in repertoire similarity was observed between concordant and discordant twins, possibly owing to limited statistical power. No single strong signal or clonotype linked to IBD turned up in the results, so the idea that one exists was not supported.

The rearranged segments are TRBV28 and TRBJ1-5; lacking DNA, the TRBD1 call made by TCRdb goes unchecked. This receptor was taken from a human donor with ulcerative colitis or Crohn's disease, or a healthy co-twin of an affected twin (not recorded which). The sample comprised blood. The CDR3 reads as follows: CASSSWTGGNGQPQHF.